This T cell receptor (beta chain) originates from a study of shared clonotypes between healthy human individuals. This clone was detected only a few times. Antigen: not known. Other nucleotide sequences from this sample produce the same CDR3. CD45RO-negative, CCR7-selected cells formed the naive CD8 fraction, which excluded terminally differentiated effector memory CD45RA+ cells. General study findings and limits: Some naive CD4 clonotypes, roughly 4.5%, turned up in common across a few donors. Tissue TCR repertoires likely differ from these blood-only repertoires.

Method: immunoSEQ multiplex PCR; TCRdb's copy keeps in-frame clones and lacks some. The sample shows about 1,900,000 clones, roughly 94% of them seen only once. The TCR was taken from a man aged 18 to 29 in good health. Sequencing was carried out using naive CD8+ T cells sorted from blood.

CDR3 DNA: TGTGCCAGCAGCTTGGGCCAGGGATCCTACGAGCAGTACTTC. As protein: CASSLGQGSYEQYF. The chain links TRBV5-4 to TRBJ2-7, with D possibly being TRBD1 (5 bases). The CDR3 is 14 amino acids. With 0 bases removed from V and 1 base from J, the gap between germline ends came to 8 bases. Per the germline V gene, CDR1 is SGHNT and CDR2 is YYREEE (reference sequence).